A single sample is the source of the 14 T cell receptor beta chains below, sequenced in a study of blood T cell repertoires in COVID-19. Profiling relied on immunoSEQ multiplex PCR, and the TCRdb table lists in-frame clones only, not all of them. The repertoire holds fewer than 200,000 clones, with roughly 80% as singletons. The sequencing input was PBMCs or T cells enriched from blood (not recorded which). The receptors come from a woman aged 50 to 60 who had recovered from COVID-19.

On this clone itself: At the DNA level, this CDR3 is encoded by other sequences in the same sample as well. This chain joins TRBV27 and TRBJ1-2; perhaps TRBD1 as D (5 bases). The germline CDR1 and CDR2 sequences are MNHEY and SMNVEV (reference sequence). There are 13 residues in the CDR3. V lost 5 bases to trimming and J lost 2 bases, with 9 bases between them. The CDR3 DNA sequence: TGTGCCAGCAGTACGACAGCAAACTATGGCTACACCTTC. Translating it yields CASSTTANYGYTF.

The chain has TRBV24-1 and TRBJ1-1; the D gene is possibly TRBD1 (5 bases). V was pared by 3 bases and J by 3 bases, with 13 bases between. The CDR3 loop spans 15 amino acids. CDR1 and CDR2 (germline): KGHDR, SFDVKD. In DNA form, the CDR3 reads TGTGCCACCAGTGATAATGGGGGGAGTGACACTGAAGCTTTCTTT. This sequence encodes CATSDNGGSDTEAFF.

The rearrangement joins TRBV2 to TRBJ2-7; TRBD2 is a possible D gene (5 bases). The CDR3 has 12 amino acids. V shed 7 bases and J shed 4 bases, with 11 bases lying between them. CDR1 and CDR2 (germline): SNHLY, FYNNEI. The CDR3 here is CASTLTRYEQYF. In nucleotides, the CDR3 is TGTGCCAGCACCCTTACTAGGTACGAGCAGTACTTC.

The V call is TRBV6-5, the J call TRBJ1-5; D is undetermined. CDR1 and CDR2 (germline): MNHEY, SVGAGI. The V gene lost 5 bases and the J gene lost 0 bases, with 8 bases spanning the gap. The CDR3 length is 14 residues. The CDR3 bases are TGTGCCAGCAGTCAAAAAATTAGCAATCAGCCCCAGCATTTT. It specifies CASSQKISNQPQHF.

The CDR3 is CASSSSSSGAYNEQFF. DNA of the CDR3: TGTGCCAGCAGTTCCTCTTCTAGCGGGGCCTACAATGAGCAGTTCTTC. The chain has TRBV28 and TRBJ2-1, with 9 bases matching TRBD2. Trimming cost V 4 bases and J 2 bases; bases outside gene matches: 6. Per germline, CDR1 MDHEN and CDR2 SYDVKM. CDR3 length equals 16 residues. Based on the CDR3 plus reference TRBV28 and TRBJ2-1, the full variable domain is DVKVTQSSRYLVKRTGEKVFLECVQDMDHENMFWYRQDPGLGLRLIYFSYDVKMKEKGDIPEGYSVSREKKERFSLILESASTNQTSMYLCASSSSSSGAYNEQFFGPGTRLTVL.

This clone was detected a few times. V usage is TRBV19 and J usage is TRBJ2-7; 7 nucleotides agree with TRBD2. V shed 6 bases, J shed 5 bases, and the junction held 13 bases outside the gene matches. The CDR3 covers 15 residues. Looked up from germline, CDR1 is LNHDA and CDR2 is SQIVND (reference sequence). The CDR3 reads CASSKLWGGSDEQYF. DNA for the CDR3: TGTGCCAGTAGCAAACTATGGGGGGGAAGTGACGAGCAGTACTTC. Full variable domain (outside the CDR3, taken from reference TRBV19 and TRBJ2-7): DGGITQSPKYLFRKEGQNVTLSCEQNLNHDAMYWYRQDPGQGLRLIYYSQIVNDFQKGDIAEGYSVSREKKESFPLTVTSAQKNPTAFYLCASSKLWGGSDEQYFGPGTRLTVT.

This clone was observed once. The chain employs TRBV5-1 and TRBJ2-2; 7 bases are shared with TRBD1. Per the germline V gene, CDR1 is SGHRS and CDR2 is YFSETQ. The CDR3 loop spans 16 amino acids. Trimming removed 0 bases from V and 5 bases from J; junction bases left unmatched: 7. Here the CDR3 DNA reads TGCGCCAGCAGCTTGGCTTTTCGACAGGGAACCGGGGAGCTGTTTTTT. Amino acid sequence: CASSLAFRQGTGELFF.

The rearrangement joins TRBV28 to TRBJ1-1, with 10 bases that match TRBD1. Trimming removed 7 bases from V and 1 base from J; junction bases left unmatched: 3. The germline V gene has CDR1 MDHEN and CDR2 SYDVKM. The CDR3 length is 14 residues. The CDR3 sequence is CASTRQGANTEAFF. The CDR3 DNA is TGTGCCAGCACAAGACAGGGGGCGAACACTGAAGCTTTCTTT.

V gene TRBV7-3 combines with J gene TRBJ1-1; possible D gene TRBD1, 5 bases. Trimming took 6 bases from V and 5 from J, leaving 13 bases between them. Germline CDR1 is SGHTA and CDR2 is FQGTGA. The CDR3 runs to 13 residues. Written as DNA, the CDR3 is TGTGCCAGCAGTCTAGGGGTGATGACTGAAGCTTTCTTT. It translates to CASSLGVMTEAFF.

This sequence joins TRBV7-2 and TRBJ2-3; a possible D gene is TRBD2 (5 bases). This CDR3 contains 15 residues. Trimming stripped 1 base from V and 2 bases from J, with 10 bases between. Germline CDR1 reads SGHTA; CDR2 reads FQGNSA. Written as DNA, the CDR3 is TGTGCCAGCAGCTTAGGGCTAGCATACACAGATACGCAGTATTTT. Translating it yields CASSLGLAYTDTQYF.

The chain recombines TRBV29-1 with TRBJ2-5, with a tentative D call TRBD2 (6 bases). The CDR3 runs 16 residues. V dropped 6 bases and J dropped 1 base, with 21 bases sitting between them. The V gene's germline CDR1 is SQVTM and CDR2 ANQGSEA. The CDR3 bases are TGCAGCGTAAGACCAAGGCGGGGTTTGGGCCAAGAGACCCAGTACTTC. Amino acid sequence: CSVRPRRGLGQETQYF.

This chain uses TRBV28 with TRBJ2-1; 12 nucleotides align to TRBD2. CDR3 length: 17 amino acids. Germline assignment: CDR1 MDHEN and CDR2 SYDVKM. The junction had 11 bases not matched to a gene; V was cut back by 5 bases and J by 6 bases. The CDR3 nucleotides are TGTGCCAGCAGTCCGTATTTGACTAGCGGGAGATTCAATGAGCAGTTCTTC. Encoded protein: CASSPYLTSGRFNEQFF.

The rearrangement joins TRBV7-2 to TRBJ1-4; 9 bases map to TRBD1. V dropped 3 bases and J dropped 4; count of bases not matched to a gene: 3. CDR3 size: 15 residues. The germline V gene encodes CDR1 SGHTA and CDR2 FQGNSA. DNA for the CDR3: TGTGCCAGCAGCTTTACAGGGGGCATTAATGAAAAACTGTTTTTT. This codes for CASSFTGGINEKLFF.

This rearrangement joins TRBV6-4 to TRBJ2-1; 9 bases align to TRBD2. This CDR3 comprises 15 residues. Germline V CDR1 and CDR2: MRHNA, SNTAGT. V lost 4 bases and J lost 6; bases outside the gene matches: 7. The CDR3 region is CASSGIAGDPNEQFF. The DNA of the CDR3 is TGTGCCAGCAGTGGCATAGCGGGAGATCCCAATGAGCAGTTCTTC.